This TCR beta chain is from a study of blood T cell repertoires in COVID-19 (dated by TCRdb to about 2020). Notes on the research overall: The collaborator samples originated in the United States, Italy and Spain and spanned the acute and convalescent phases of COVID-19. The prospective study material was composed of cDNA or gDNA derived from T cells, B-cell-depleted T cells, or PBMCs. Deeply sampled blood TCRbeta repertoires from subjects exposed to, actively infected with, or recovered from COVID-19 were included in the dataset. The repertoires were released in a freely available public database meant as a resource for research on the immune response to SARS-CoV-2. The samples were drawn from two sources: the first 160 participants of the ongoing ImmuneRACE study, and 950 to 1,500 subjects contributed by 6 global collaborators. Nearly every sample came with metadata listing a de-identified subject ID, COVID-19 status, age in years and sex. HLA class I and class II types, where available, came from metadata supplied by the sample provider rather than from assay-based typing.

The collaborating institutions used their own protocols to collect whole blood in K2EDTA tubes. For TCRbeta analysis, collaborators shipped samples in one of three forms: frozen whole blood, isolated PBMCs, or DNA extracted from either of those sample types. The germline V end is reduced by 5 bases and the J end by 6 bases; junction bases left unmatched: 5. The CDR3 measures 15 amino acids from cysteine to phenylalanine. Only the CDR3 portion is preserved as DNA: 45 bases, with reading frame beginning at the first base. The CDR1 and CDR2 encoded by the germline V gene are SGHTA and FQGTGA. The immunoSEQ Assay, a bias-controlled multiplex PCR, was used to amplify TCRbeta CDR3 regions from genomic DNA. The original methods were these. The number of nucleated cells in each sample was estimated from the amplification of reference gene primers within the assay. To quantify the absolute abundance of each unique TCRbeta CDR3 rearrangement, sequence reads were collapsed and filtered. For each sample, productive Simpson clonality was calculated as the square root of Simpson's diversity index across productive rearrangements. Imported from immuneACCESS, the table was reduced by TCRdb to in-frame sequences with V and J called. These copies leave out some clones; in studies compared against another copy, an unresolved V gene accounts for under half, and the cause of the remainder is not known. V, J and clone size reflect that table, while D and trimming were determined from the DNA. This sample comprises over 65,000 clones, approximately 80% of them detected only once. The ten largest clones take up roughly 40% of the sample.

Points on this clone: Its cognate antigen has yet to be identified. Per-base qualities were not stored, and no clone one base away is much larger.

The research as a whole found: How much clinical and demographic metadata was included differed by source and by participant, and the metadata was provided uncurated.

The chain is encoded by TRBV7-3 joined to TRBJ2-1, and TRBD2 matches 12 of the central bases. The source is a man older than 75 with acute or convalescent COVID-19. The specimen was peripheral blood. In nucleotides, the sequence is TGTGCCAGCAGCCAGACTAGCGGGAGCTTCAATGAGCAGTTCTTC. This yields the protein CASSQTSGSFNEQFF.